This entry features one T cell receptor (beta chain) sequence. What it binds is not known. Data came from immunoSEQ multiplex PCR; TCRdb stores just in-frame clones and leaves some out. The sample has more than 2,000,000 clones, approximately 90% seen once. This entry comes from a study of shared clonotypes between healthy human individuals. CDR1 MNHNS and CDR2 SASEGT come from the germline V gene. V was clipped by 2 bases and J by 1 base, with 12 bases between them. The CDR3 contains 16 residues. Healthy HIV-negative adults without recent acute infections or vaccinations served as donors. Study-wide results and caveats: Only blood was sampled; tissue repertoires likely differ. Sequencing depth was a factor that was expected to affect clonotype sharing among donors.

This rearrangement joins TRBV6-1 to TRBJ1-5, with D perhaps TRBD1 (5 bases). Sample: naive CD4+ T cells sorted from blood. Subset meaning: CD45RA+ positively selected. The source is a man between 18 and 29 years old in good health. CDR3 sequence: CASSEWQGSSNQPQHF. As DNA, the CDR3 is TGTGCCAGCAGTGAATGGCAGGGATCAAGCAATCAGCCCCAGCATTTT.